This T cell receptor (beta chain) stems from a study of CD8+CD57+ T cells in acquired aplastic anemia. Study background: The sorted CD4+ and CD8+ cells yielded an average approximately 3.3 ug of DNA. For CD4+ cells, healthy donors had an average of about 9.9 million reads.

This clonotype appeared once. Its specificity is unknown. Study findings and constraints: The same twenty-nine CD8+ CDR3 sequences occurred in patients and in controls. Controls and patients did not differ significantly in CD8+ Simpson's diversity.

The CDR3 runs 18 residues. With 4 bases removed from V and 4 bases from J, the gap between germline ends came to 24 bases. The germline gives CDR1 KGHDR, CDR2 SFDVKD. The template for TCR beta VDJ and CDR3 sequence profiling was genomic DNA. In TCRdb, the reads were re-called with MiXCR into one record per CDR3 protein. The table includes about 180,000 distinct CDR3 sequences, around half detected once. The sample consisted of sorted CD4+, CD8+, or CD8+CD57+ T cells (not recorded which) from PBMCs. The chain employs TRBV24-1 and TRBJ2-5, with D possibly TRBD1 on 9 matching bases. The receptor's source is a human donor in good health. This chain's CDR3 is CATSDLLRTGAGGETQYF. The DNA of the CDR3 is TGTGCCACCAGTGACCTTCTGAGGACAGGGGCGGGGGGAGAGACCCAGTACTTC.